The next 11 T cell receptor beta chains were all read from a single sample in a study of blood T cell repertoires in COVID-19. Sequenced by immunoSEQ multiplex PCR; TCRdb stores in-frame clones only, minus some. The data hold about 360,000 clones, with approximately 86% observed a single time. The material sequenced was peripheral blood. These receptors all stem from a woman aged 55-70 years with COVID-19, enrolled during active disease.

The genes are TRBV24-1 and TRBJ2-3, with D unresolved. Germline V gives CDR1 KGHDR, CDR2 SFDVKD. V was pared by 5 bases and J by 0 bases, with 8 bases between. The length of the CDR3 is 14 residues. Here the CDR3 reads CATSGGVSTDTQYF. The CDR3 DNA follows: TGTGCCACCAGTGGAGGAGTTAGCACAGATACGCAGTATTTT.

The chain carries TRBV5-8 and TRBJ1-6; D is unclear. V was cut by 1 base and J by 8 bases, with 13 bases left in between. Germline CDR1 and CDR2: SGHTS and YDEGEE. The CDR3 is made up of 15 amino acids. CDR3: CASSLNSVAYSPLHF. CDR3 nucleotides: TGTGCCAGCAGCTTGAACTCGGTTGCCTATTCACCCCTCCACTTT.

The genes are TRBV3-1 (or the pseudogene TRBV3-2) and TRBJ2-1, with 9 bases matching TRBD1. V shed 5 bases and J 8 bases; nucleotides not matched to a gene: 13. CDR3 length equals 16 residues. Germline V gene data show CDR1 as LGHDT and CDR2 as YNNKEL (reference sequence). CDR3 sequence (DNA): TGTGCCAGCAGCTCTACGCCGCGGGACAGGGACGATGAGCAGTTCTTC. This gives the protein CASSSTPRDRDDEQFF.

This chain uses TRBV5-4 with TRBJ2-7; 7 positions agree with TRBD2. This CDR3 region has 14 residues. Germline CDR1 is SGHNT and CDR2 is YYREEE (reference sequence). V shed 2 bases, J shed 4 bases, and the junction held 6 bases outside the gene matches. The DNA for the CDR3 is TGTGCCAGCAGCTTTGGCGGGGGTAGGTACGAGCAGTACTTC. This sequence encodes CASSFGGGRYEQYF.

The chain recombines TRBV6-5 with TRBJ2-2; D unresolved. Germline V gene data show CDR1 as MNHEY and CDR2 as SVGAGI. The length of the CDR3 is 15 residues. Trimming pared 8 bases from V and 0 bases from J, leaving 13 bases between. CDR3 loop: CASRPGRTNTGELFF. CDR3 coding DNA: TGTGCCAGCCGCCCCGGCAGGACGAACACCGGGGAGCTGTTTTTT.

This clone was recorded once. The rearrangement links TRBV5-1 to TRBJ1-1; 8 nucleotides agree with TRBD1. The V and J ends lost 7 bases and 6 bases, in that order; junction bases with no gene match: 8. From germline, CDR1 is SGHRS and CDR2 YFSETQ. The CDR3 is 13 residues long. The CDR3 bases are TGCGCCAGCCGAGCGACAGGGGTGGCTGAAGCTTTCTTT. Its translation: CASRATGVAEAFF.

J is TRBJ1-2 and V is TRBV11-2; a possible D gene is TRBD1 (5 bases). The CDR3 loop spans 13 amino acids. V was pared by 7 bases and J by 3 bases, with 12 bases between. CDR1 is SGHAT, CDR2 FQNNGV, per germline. CDR3 protein: CASNPGVDYGYTF. Here the CDR3 DNA reads TGTGCCAGCAATCCGGGGGTAGACTATGGCTACACCTTC.

This chain joins TRBV30 and TRBJ2-5; maybe TRBD1 (5 bases). Germline assignment: CDR1 GTSNPN and CDR2 SVGIG (reference sequence). Trimming cost V 0 bases and J 3 bases, with 11 bases left between them. The CDR3 runs 14 residues. CDR3: CAWSVGLGEETQYF. Written as DNA, the CDR3 is TGTGCCTGGAGTGTTGGGTTAGGGGAAGAGACCCAGTACTTC.

V gene TRBV29-1 combines with J gene TRBJ2-2; maybe TRBD1 (7 bases). This CDR3 region has 15 residues. Germline CDR1 SQVTM, CDR2 ANQGSEA. V lost 7 bases, J lost 8 bases, and 23 bases lay in between. The CDR3 region is CSGKRQGGSEGELFF. DNA of the CDR3: TGCAGCGGAAAGAGACAGGGAGGCAGCGAAGGGGAGCTGTTTTTT.

Worth noting for this clone: The sample contains more than one DNA sequence encoding this CDR3. The V call is TRBV18, the J call TRBJ1-1; 7 nucleotides line up with TRBD1. The ends lost 1 base at V and 4 bases at J; junction bases unmatched: 0. Germline-derived CDR1 and CDR2 are KGHSH and LQKENI. CDR3 length equals 13 residues. CDR3 bases: TGTGCCAGCTCACCACAGGGGGCCACTGAAGCTTTCTTT. Protein: CASSPQGATEAFF.

This clone is a singleton in its sample. V usage is TRBV18 and J usage is TRBJ2-1; the match to TRBD1 covers 7 bases. This CDR3 is built from 15 residues. V lost 3 bases, J lost 5 bases, and 7 bases stayed unmatched. Germline-derived CDR1 and CDR2 are KGHSH and LQKENI. CDR3 nucleotides: TGTGCCAGCTCACCGGTGGGACAGAAAAACAATGAGCAGTTCTTC. It is translated as CASSPVGQKNNEQFF.